The 26 T cell receptor beta chains below were found in one sample sequenced in a study of shared clonotypes between healthy human individuals (dated by TCRdb to about 2020). Preparation of the library involved the immunoSEQ multiplex PCR assay. Drawn from immuneACCESS, this table holds only the in-frame rearrangements with V and J called that TCRdb kept. Clones are partly lost; checked studies trace under half to an unresolved V gene and leave the rest unexplained. Across this sample there are 85,000 to 100,000 clones, with 68% seen only once. About half of the sample lies in the top ten. The sequenced sample consisted of memory CD8+ T cells sorted from blood. Per the publication, the cell subset or site label means: CD45RO+ cells pooled with CCR7-negative TemRA cells. These receptors were collected from a man aged 25 to 40 in good health.

The chain couples TRBV7-9 to TRBJ2-7, with 8 bases identical to TRBD1. This CDR3 is 13 amino acids long. Per germline, CDR1 SEHNR and CDR2 FQNEAQ (reference sequence). The junction had 6 bases not matched to a gene; V was cut back by 8 bases and J by 3 bases. The CDR3 reads CASGQGAFYEQYF. Written as DNA, the CDR3 is TGTGCCAGCGGGCAGGGGGCGTTCTACGAGCAGTACTTC.

The chain combines TRBV2 with TRBJ2-1; no reliable D call. The CDR3 is 14 residues long. Germline V gene data show CDR1 as SNHLY and CDR2 as FYNNEI. Deletions cut 3 bases from V and 0 bases from J, with 6 bases between. This CDR3 reads CASSDRRSYNEQFF. The DNA for the CDR3 is TGTGCCAGCAGTGATAGGCGCTCCTACAATGAGCAGTTCTTC.

The chain carries TRBV2 and TRBJ1-2; no clear D. The CDR3 sequence is 13 residues long. Germline CDR1 SNHLY, CDR2 FYNNEI. V lost 5 bases and J lost 4, with 11 bases in between. CDR3 sequence reads: CASSRRKGYGYTF. Written as DNA, the CDR3 is TGTGCCAGCAGTAGGAGGAAGGGCTATGGCTACACCTTC.

The chain recombines TRBV28 with TRBJ1-4; possible D gene TRBD1, 5 bases. This CDR3 spans 15 amino acids. V shed 5 bases and J shed 12 bases, with 22 bases lying between them. Germline V CDR1 and CDR2: MDHEN, SYDVKM. CDR3 sequence (DNA): TGTGCCAGCAGTCCCCGACAGCGTCTAATGAGGGAACTGTTTTTT. The encoded protein is CASSPRQRLMRELFF.

This chain connects TRBV6-6 to TRBJ1-1; D ambiguous. V was cut by 6 bases and J by 9 bases, with 17 bases left in between. Germline V gene sequence: CDR1 MNHNY, CDR2 SVGAGI (reference sequence). This CDR3 spans 13 amino acids. The chain's CDR3 is CASRSRPADKAFF. Written as DNA, the CDR3 is TGTGCCAGCAGATCCCGGCCGGCCGATAAAGCTTTCTTT.

The rearrangement uses TRBV19 and TRBJ1-1; the D gene is possibly TRBD1 (5 bases). This CDR3 contains 12 residues. Germline loops: CDR1 LNHDA, CDR2 SQIVND (reference sequence). V was pared by 4 bases and J by 11 bases, with 14 bases between. The CDR3 reads CASSNRGSRAFF. The CDR3 DNA reads as TGTGCCAGTAGTAATCGGGGCTCCCGGGCTTTCTTT.

A word on this clone: The same CDR3 can be traced to other DNA sequences in this sample. The chain carries TRBV27 and TRBJ2-5; D gene uncertain. From germline, CDR1 is MNHEY and CDR2 SMNVEV (reference sequence). Between the trimmed V and J ends, which lost 4 bases and 2 bases, there was a span of 11 bases. There are 14 residues in the CDR3. The CDR3, as DNA: TGTGCCAGCAGTTCCCAGAGAGAGCAAGAGACCCAGTACTTC. Translating gives CASSSQREQETQYF.

V usage is TRBV10-1 and J usage is TRBJ1-2; no clear D gene. V lost 3 bases to trimming and J lost 4 bases, with 15 bases between them. Germline V CDR1 and CDR2: WNHNN, SYGVQD (reference sequence). This CDR3 has 15 amino acids. The CDR3 reads CASSDVRRKTYGYTF. As DNA, the CDR3 is TGCGCCAGCAGTGACGTCAGACGAAAGACCTATGGCTACACCTTC.

This sequence joins TRBV7-9 and TRBJ2-2; D uncertain. V was clipped by 11 bases and J by 5 bases, with 6 bases between them. The CDR3 is 10 amino acids. Germline CDR1 and CDR2: SEHNR and FQNEAQ (reference sequence). The CDR3: CAGRTGELFF. CDR3 DNA: TGTGCCGGCCGAACCGGGGAGCTGTTTTTT.

V usage is TRBV28 and J usage is TRBJ1-4; 9 nucleotides align to TRBD1. V dropped 6 bases and J dropped 10; count of bases not matched to a gene: 15. Germline CDR1 is MDHEN and CDR2 is SYDVKM. The CDR3 has 16 amino acids. As DNA, the CDR3 is TGTGCCAGCAGACCCGACAGGGGGTTTCTGGAGGGAAAACTGTTTTTT. The encoded protein is CASRPDRGFLEGKLFF. Full variable domain (outside the CDR3, taken from reference TRBV28 and TRBJ1-4): DVKVTQSSRYLVKRTGEKVFLECVQDMDHENMFWYRQDPGLGLRLIYFSYDVKMKEKGDIPEGYSVSREKKERFSLILESASTNQTSMYLCASRPDRGFLEGKLFFGSGTQLSVL.

CDR3 coding DNA: TGTGCCAGCAGCTTATCTAAAGAGCAGTACTTC. This gives the protein CASSLSKEQYF. V gene TRBV7-9 combines with J gene TRBJ2-7, with D hard to call. With 2 bases removed from V and 7 bases from J, the gap between germline ends came to 6 bases. This CDR3 is built from 11 residues. Germline CDR1 reads SEHNR; CDR2 reads FQNEAQ (reference sequence).

The chain carries TRBV13 and TRBJ2-3; 9 bases line up with TRBD2. V lost 2 bases, J lost 5 bases, and 5 bases stayed unmatched. The length of the CDR3 is 15 residues. The germline CDR1 and CDR2 sequences are PRHDT and FYEKMQ (reference sequence). CDR3 DNA: TGTGCCAGCAGCTTACGGGCGGGAGGGGTAGATACGCAGTATTTT. Translation gives CASSLRAGGVDTQYF.

The V call is TRBV25-1, the J call TRBJ2-2; D possibly corresponds to TRBD1 (5 bases). The germline CDR1 and CDR2 sequences are MGHDK and SYGVNS. V was cut by 8 bases and J by 1 base, with 11 bases left in between. The CDR3 consists of 14 residues. CDR3 DNA sequence: TGTGCCAGCCTCAGTCAGGGGAACACCGGGGAGCTGTTTTTT. It is translated as CASLSQGNTGELFF.

The chain recombines TRBV6-1 with TRBJ1-3; D remains unclear. Germline V gives CDR1 MNHNS, CDR2 SASEGT. Trimming took 3 bases from V and 0 from J, leaving 12 bases between them. This CDR3 is built from 16 residues. DNA for the CDR3: TGTGCCAGCAGTGAGAGTCTTCCGGCCTCTGGAAACACCATATATTTT. Residues: CASSESLPASGNTIYF.

The chain has TRBV25-1 and TRBJ2-7; the match to TRBD2 covers 11 bases. Germline CDR1 reads MGHDK; CDR2 reads SYGVNS. The CDR3 consists of 18 residues. The V gene end was trimmed by 6 bases and the J gene end by 6 bases; junction bases not matched to a gene: 19. The CDR3 DNA reads as TGTGCCAGCAGACCCAGAATTGGCCTAGCGGGAGGAAGTGGCGAGCAGTACTTC. Protein product: CASRPRIGLAGGSGEQYF.

This sequence joins TRBV29-1 and TRBJ2-2, with 7 bases that match TRBD1. Trimming cost V 7 bases and J 1 base; bases outside gene matches: 9. This CDR3 contains 15 residues. In germline, CDR1 is SQVTM, CDR2 ANQGSEA. CDR3 in amino acids: CSASEQGWNTGELFF. CDR3 in DNA: TGCAGCGCGTCGGAACAGGGGTGGAACACCGGGGAGCTGTTTTTT.

The chain uses TRBV6-4 and TRBJ2-3, with TRBD2 identical over 10 bases. The junction had 5 bases not matched to a gene; V was cut back by 7 bases and J by 4 bases. In germline, CDR1 is MRHNA, CDR2 SNTAGT. The CDR3 extends over 14 amino acids. This CDR3 is CASKREGGADTQYF. The CDR3 DNA reads as TGTGCCAGCAAGCGGGAGGGAGGCGCAGATACGCAGTATTTT.

This clone turned up a few times. The rearrangement joins TRBV7-9 to TRBJ1-1; D is unclear. Trimming stripped 7 bases from V and 5 bases from J, with 14 bases between. The germline gives CDR1 SEHNR, CDR2 FQNEAQ (reference sequence). The CDR3 covers 13 residues. CDR3 DNA sequence: TGTGCCAGCACCACCGGGGATGGGACTGAAGCTTTCTTT. Protein product: CASTTGDGTEAFF.

This chain connects TRBV5-1 to TRBJ2-7; D is possibly TRBD1 (5 bases). Germline V gene lookup returns CDR1 SGHRS and CDR2 YFSETQ. V shed 5 bases and J shed 3 bases, with 15 bases lying between them. There are 14 residues in the CDR3. CDR3 in amino acids: CASRNDRYNYEQYF. The CDR3 region has the DNA TGCGCCAGCAGGAACGACAGATATAACTACGAGCAGTACTTC.

This clone was observed a single time. The J gene is TRBJ2-1, the V gene TRBV9, with 9 positions matching TRBD2. V lost 6 bases to trimming and J lost 5 bases; unmatched junction nucleotides: 9. CDR3 size: 15 residues. Germline CDR1 SGDLS, CDR2 YYNGEE. As DNA, the CDR3 is TGTGCCAGCACCGAGAGCGGGAGGTCCGACAATGAGCAGTTCTTC. Its translation: CASTESGRSDNEQFF.

This clone was recorded once. The chain carries TRBV10-3 and TRBJ2-7; D gene uncertain. Trimming removed 6 bases from V and 4 bases from J, with 7 bases in between. The CDR3 spans 11 residues. Germline-derived CDR1 and CDR2 are ENHRY and SYGVKD. CDR3 in DNA: TGTGCCATCAGGGATCTATACGAGCAGTACTTC. Translation: CAIRDLYEQYF.

V is TRBV27 and J is TRBJ2-1; 8 positions match TRBD2. CDR1 MNHEY and CDR2 SMNVEV come from the germline V gene (reference sequence). The length of the CDR3 is 17 residues. V was clipped by 2 bases and J by 8 bases; unmatched bases: 14. The CDR3 DNA follows: TGTGCCAGCAGTTTAGTCAGACTAGCCGGGAGGGGCGATGAGCAGTTCTTC. Protein: CASSLVRLAGRGDEQFF.

The V gene is TRBV4-3, the J gene TRBJ2-1; 9 bases agree with TRBD2. The V segment lost 0 bases and the J segment 7 bases; nucleotides outside the gene matches: 19. The CDR3 has 20 amino acids. Looked up from germline, CDR1 is LGHNA and CDR2 is YSLEER. The CDR3 loop is CASSQDLPGLALGVGNEQFF. The CDR3 region has the DNA TGCGCCAGCAGCCAAGATCTACCGGGACTAGCCCTAGGAGTTGGGAATGAGCAGTTCTTC.

The chain links TRBV5-4 to TRBJ2-6, with 7 positions matching TRBD1. Germline V gene lookup returns CDR1 SGHNT and CDR2 YYREEE (reference sequence). The V gene end was trimmed by 6 bases and the J gene end by 4 bases; junction bases not matched to a gene: 4. The CDR3 loop spans 14 amino acids. The chain's CDR3 is CASTTGAGANVLTF. The CDR3, as DNA: TGTGCCAGCACTACAGGGGCCGGGGCCAACGTCCTGACTTTC.

This clone was seen only a few times. The chain combines TRBV28 with TRBJ1-2; D gene unclear. Trimming left V 1 base short and J 13 bases short, with 10 bases between. Per germline, CDR1 MDHEN and CDR2 SYDVKM. The CDR3 totals 11 residues. The CDR3 sequence: CASSLSEVSTF. The CDR3 DNA reads as TGTGCCAGCAGTTTATCTGAGGTTTCCACCTTC.

The chain couples TRBV30 to TRBJ2-1, with a tentative D call TRBD2 (5 bases). Germline V gene data show CDR1 as GTSNPN and CDR2 as SVGIG (reference sequence). V was shortened by 0 bases and J by 3 bases, with 9 bases between the two germline ends. CDR3 length: 14 amino acids. The CDR3 DNA reads TGTGCCTGGAGTGTAGAGACTAACTACAATGAGCAGTTCTTC. This codes for CAWSVETNYNEQFF.